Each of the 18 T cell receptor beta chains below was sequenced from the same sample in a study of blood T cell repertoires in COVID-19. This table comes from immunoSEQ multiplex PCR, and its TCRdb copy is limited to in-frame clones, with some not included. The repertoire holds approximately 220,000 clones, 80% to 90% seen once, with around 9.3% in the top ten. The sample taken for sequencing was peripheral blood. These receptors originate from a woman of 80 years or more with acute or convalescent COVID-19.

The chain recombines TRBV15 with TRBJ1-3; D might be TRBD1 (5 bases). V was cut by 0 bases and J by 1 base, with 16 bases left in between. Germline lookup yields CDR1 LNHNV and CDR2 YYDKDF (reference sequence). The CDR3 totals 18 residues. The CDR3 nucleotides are TGTGCCACCAGCAGAGATCTCGCCAGGGTAGGATCTGGAAACACCATATATTTT. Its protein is CATSRDLARVGSGNTIYF.

The CDR3 DNA is TGTGCCAGCAACCTAGGGGGCGGCAGTGAAGCTTTCTTT. Translation: CASNLGGGSEAFF. The genes are TRBV5-6 and TRBJ1-1; the match to TRBD1 covers 7 bases. This CDR3 has 13 residues. Germline V gene lookup returns CDR1 SGHDT and CDR2 YYEEEE. J was trimmed by 7 bases and V by 6 bases; bases with no gene match: 9.

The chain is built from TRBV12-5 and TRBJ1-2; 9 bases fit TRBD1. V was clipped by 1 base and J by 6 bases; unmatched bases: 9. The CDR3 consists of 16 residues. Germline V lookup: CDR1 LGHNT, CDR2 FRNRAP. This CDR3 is CASGLDSGQGANGYTF. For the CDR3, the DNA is TGTGCTAGTGGTTTGGACTCGGGACAGGGAGCAAATGGCTACACCTTC.

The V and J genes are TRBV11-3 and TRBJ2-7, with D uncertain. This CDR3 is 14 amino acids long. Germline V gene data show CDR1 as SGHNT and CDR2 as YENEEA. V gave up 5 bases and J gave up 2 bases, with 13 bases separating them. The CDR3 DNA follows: TGTGCCAGCAGCCCCCGGGTGGCTACCTACGAGCAGTACTTC. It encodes CASSPRVATYEQYF. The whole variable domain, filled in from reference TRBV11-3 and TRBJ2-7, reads EAGVVQSPRYKIIEKKQPVAFWCNPISGHNTLYWYLQNLGQGPELLIRYENEEAVDDSQLPKDRFSAERLKGVDSTLKIQPAELGDSAVYLCASSPRVATYEQYFGPGTRLTVT.

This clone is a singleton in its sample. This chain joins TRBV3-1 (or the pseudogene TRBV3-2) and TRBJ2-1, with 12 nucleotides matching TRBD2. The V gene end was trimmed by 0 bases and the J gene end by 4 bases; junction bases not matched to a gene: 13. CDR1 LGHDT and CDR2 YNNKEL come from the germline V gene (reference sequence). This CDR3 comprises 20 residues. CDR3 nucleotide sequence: TGTGCCAGCAGCCAAGACTCCGGTTTGGGACTAGCGGGCCTTTACAATGAGCAGTTCTTC. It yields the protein CASSQDSGLGLAGLYNEQFF.

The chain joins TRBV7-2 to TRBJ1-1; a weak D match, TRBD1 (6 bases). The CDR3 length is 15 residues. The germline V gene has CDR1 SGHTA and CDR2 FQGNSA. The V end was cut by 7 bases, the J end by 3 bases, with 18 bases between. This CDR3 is CASNSQGGRDTEAFF. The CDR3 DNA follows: TGTGCCAGCAACTCACAAGGGGGTAGGGACACTGAAGCTTTCTTT.

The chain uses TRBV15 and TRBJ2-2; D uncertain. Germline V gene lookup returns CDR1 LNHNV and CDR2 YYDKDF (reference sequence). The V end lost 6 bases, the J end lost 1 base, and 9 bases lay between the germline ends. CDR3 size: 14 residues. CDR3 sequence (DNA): TGTGCCACCAGTGAGCGCGGGAACACCGGGGAGCTGTTTTTT. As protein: CATSERGNTGELFF.

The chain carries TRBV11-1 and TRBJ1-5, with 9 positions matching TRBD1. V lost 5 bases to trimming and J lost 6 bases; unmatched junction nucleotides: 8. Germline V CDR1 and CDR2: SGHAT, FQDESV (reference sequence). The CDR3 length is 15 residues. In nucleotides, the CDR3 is TGTGCCAGCAGCCGAGGCACAGGGGGCGGTCAGCCCCAGCATTTT. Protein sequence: CASSRGTGGGQPQHF.

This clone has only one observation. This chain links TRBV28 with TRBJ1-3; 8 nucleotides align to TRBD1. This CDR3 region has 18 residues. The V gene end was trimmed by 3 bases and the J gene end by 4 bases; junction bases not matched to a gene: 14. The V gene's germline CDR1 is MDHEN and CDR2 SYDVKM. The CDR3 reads CASSLDRVDKQSGNTIYF. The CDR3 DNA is TGTGCCAGCAGTTTGGACAGGGTAGACAAGCAGAGCGGAAACACCATATATTTT.

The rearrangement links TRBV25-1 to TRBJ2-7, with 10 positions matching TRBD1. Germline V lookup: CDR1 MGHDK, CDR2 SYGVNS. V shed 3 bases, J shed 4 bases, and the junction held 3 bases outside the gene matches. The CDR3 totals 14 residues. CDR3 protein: CASSDRGQGYEQYF. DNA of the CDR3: TGTGCCAGCAGTGACCGGGGACAGGGGTACGAGCAGTACTTC.

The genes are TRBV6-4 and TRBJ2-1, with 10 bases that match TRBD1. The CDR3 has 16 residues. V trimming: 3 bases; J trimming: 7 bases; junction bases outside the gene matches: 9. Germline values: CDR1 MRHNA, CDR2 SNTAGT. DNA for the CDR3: TGTGCCAGCAGTGATCGCGCTGGACAGGGGGGGAATGAGCAGTTCTTC. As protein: CASSDRAGQGGNEQFF.

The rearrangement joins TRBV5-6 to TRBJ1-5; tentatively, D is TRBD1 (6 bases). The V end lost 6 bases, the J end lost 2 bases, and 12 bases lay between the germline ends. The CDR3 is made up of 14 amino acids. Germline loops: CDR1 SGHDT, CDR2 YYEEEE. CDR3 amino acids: CASNPRGGNQPQHF. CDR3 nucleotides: TGTGCCAGCAACCCCAGGGGAGGCAATCAGCCCCAGCATTTT.

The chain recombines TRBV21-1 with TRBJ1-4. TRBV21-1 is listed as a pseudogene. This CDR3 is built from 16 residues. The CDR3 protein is CASSPGGTTTNEKLFF. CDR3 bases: TGTGCCAGCAGCCCCGGCGGAACTACAACTAATGAAAAACTGTTTTTT.

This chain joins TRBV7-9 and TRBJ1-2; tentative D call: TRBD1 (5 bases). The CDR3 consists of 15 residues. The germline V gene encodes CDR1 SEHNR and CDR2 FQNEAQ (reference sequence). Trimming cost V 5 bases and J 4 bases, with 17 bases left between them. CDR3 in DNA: TGTGCCAGCAGCCTTGAAGGGGATGGAGTCTATGGCTACACCTTC. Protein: CASSLEGDGVYGYTF. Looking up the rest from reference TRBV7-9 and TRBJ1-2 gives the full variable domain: DTGVSQNPRHKITKRGQNVTFRCDPISEHNRLYWYRQTLGQGPEFLTYFQNEAQLEKSRLLSDRFSAERPKGSFSTLEIQRTEQGDSAMYLCASSLEGDGVYGYTFGSGTRLTVV.

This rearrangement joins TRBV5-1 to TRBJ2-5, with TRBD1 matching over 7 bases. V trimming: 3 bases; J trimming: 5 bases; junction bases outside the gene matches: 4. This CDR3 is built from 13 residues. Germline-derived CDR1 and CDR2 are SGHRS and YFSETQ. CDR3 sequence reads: CASSYTGEETQYF. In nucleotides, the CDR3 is TGCGCCAGCAGCTACACAGGGGAGGAGACCCAGTACTTC.

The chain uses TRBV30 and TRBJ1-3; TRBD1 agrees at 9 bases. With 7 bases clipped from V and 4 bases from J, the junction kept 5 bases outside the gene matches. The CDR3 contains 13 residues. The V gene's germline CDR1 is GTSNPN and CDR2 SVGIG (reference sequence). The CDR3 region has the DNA TGTGCCTCATCACAGGGGGCAGGAAACACCATATATTTT. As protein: CASSQGAGNTIYF.

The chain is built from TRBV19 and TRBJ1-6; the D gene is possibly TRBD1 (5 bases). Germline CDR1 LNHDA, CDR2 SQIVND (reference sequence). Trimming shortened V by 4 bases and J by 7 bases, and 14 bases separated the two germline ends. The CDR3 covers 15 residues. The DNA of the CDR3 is TGTGCCAGTAGTAAGTCTCCAGGGCCCAATTCACCCCTCCACTTT. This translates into CASSKSPGPNSPLHF.

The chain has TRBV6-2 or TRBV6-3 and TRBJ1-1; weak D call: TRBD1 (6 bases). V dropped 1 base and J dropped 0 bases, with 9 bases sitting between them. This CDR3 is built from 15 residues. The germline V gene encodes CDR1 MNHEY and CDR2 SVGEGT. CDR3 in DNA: TGTGCCAGCAGTTACTTACAGGGACTGAACACTGAAGCTTTCTTT. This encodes CASSYLQGLNTEAFF.